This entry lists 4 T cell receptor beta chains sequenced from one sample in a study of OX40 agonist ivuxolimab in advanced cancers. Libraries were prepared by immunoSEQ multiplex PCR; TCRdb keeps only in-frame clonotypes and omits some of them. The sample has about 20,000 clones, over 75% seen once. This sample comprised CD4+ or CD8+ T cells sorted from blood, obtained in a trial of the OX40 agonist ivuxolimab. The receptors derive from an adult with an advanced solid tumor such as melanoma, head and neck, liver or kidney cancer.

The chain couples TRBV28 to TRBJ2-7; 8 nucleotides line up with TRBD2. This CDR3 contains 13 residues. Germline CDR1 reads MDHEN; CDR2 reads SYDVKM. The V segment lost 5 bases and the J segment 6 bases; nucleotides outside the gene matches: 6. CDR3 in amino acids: CASSPPGGSEQYF. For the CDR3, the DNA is TGTGCCAGCAGTCCCCCGGGAGGGTCCGAGCAGTACTTC.

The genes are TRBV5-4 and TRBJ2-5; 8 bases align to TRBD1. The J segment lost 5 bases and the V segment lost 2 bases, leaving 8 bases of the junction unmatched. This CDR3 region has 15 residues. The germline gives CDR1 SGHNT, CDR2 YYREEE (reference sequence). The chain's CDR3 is CASSFPGGVRETQYF. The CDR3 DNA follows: TGTGCCAGCAGCTTCCCAGGGGGCGTCAGGGAGACCCAGTACTTC.

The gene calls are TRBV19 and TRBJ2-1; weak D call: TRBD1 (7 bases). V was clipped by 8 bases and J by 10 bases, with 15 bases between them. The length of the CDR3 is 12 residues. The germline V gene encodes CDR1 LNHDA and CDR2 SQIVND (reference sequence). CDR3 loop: CASRSGGTEQFF. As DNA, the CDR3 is TGTGCCAGTCGATCAGGGGGGACCGAGCAGTTCTTC.

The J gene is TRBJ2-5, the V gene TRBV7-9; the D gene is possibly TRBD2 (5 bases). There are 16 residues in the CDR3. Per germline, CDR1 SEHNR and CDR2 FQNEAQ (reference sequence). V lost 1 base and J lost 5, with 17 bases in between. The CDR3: CASSLGENPAWETQYF. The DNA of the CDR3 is TGTGCCAGCAGCTTAGGGGAGAATCCAGCGTGGGAGACCCAGTACTTC. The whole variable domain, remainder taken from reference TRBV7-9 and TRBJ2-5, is DTGVSQNPRHKITKRGQNVTFRCDPISEHNRLYWYRQTLGQGPEFLTYFQNEAQLEKSRLLSDRFSAERPKGSFSTLEIQRTEQGDSAMYLCASSLGENPAWETQYFGPGTRLLVL.